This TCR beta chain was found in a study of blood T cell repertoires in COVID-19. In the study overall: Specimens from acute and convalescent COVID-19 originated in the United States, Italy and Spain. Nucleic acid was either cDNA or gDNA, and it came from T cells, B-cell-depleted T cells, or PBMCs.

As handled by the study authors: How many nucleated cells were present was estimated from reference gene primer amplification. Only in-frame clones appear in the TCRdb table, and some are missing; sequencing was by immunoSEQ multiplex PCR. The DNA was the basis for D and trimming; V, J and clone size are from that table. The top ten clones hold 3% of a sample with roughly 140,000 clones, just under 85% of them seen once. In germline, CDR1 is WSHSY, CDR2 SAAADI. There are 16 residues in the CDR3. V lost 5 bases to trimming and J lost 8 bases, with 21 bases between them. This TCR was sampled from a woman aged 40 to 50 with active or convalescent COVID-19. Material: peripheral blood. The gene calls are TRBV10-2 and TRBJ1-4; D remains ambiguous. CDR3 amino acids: CASSLSIAGGQEKLFF. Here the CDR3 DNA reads TGCGCCAGCAGTCTGAGCATCGCAGGCGGGCAGGAAAAACTGTTTTTT.